What follows are 23 T cell receptor beta chains derived from one specimen sequenced in a study of blood T cells in healthy people across ages (dated by TCRdb to between 2014 and 2017). Libraries were built with 5' RACE. The reads were generated on an Illumina HiSeq 2500. A second about 7 to 11 cycle PCR used a sample-barcoded 5' primer and a J-beta primer mix. TCRdb ran its own pipeline on the public reads, namely fastp trimming at Q25 and MiXCR clone calling, and kept in-frame beta chains. One record per CDR3 amino acid sequence lists the most common genes and DNA. In this sample the table shows fewer than 650,000 distinct CDR3 sequences, about a quarter of which occur a single time. Jointly, the top ten make up approximately 3.5% of the sample. The data also belong to a second study, concerning T cells of mothers and their children.

Source material: blood. The receptors shown here come from a boy aged 2-9 years in good health.

The chain couples TRBV7-9 to TRBJ1-1; unclear D gene. Germline CDR1 SEHNR, CDR2 FQNEAQ (reference sequence). This CDR3 region has 12 residues. V was cut by 1 base and J by 7 bases, with 7 bases left in between. CDR3 in amino acids: CASSLVGYEAFF. The CDR3 DNA follows: TGTGCCAGCAGCTTAGTGGGCTATGAAGCTTTCTTT.

This clonotype was seen more than once but under ten times. The chain recombines TRBV12-3 or TRBV12-4 with TRBJ1-1; D is unclear. The CDR3 has 14 amino acids. The V and J ends lost 7 bases and 5 bases respectively, with 17 bases between them. CDR3 loop: CASTLGGYDTEAFF. The CDR3 nucleotides read TGTGCCAGCACCTTAGGAGGGTATGATACTGAAGCTTTCTTT.

This clonotype has a handful of counts. The rearrangement uses TRBV29-1 and TRBJ2-5; D is possibly TRBD1 or TRBD2 (5 bases each). Trimming stripped 2 bases from V and 2 bases from J, with 18 bases between. This CDR3 is 16 amino acids long. Germline values: CDR1 SQVTM, CDR2 ANQGSEA. As DNA, the CDR3 is TGCAGCGTTGAAATACCGGCGAGGGGAACTCAAGAGACCCAGTACTTC. Translated, it gives CSVEIPARGTQETQYF.

The V and J genes are TRBV7-9 and TRBJ2-2, with D perhaps assigned TRBD1 or TRBD2 (5 bases each). Trimming stripped 3 bases from V and 4 bases from J, with 9 bases between. The germline gives CDR1 SEHNR, CDR2 FQNEAQ (reference sequence). This CDR3 is built from 14 residues. In nucleotides, the CDR3 is TGTGCCAGCAGCTTCATTGGGGGCACCGGGGAGCTGTTTTTT. It encodes CASSFIGGTGELFF. The whole variable domain, remainder taken from reference TRBV7-9 and TRBJ2-2, is DTGVSQNPRHKITKRGQNVTFRCDPISEHNRLYWYRQTLGQGPEFLTYFQNEAQLEKSRLLSDRFSAERPKGSFSTLEIQRTEQGDSAMYLCASSFIGGTGELFFGEGSRLTVL.

This chain joins TRBV24-1 and TRBJ2-1, with 10 bases identical to TRBD2. The better agreement between TRBJ2-5 and the DNA end casts doubt on the J call. This CDR3 region has 15 residues. Looked up from germline, CDR1 is KGHDR and CDR2 is SFDVKD. The CDR3 nucleotides are TGTGCCACCAGTGATTTGTCACTAGCGGGGGAGACCCAGTACTTC. Its protein product is CATSDLSLAGETQYF.

The rearrangement links TRBV12-5 to TRBJ2-1, with 8 bases fitting TRBD2. CDR3 length: 16 residues. V was clipped by 5 bases and J by 7 bases; unmatched bases: 13. Germline V CDR1 and CDR2: LGHNT, FRNRAP. The CDR3 region is CASGAHRGTSLNEQFF. CDR3 DNA sequence: TGTGCTAGTGGTGCCCATCGCGGGACTAGTTTGAATGAGCAGTTCTTC.

On this clonotype: A read error may produce the germline difference seen at one junction end. The chain links TRBV5-1 to TRBJ1-1; no clear D. The V gene's germline CDR1 is SGHRS and CDR2 YFSETQ. This CDR3 has 14 amino acids. The CDR3 nucleotides read TGCGCCAGCAGCTTGTCTGACGGTCCCACTGAAGCTCTCTTT. This encodes CASSLSDGPTEALF.

This clonotype was observed a few times. CDR3 region: CASSYKGQPQHF. CDR3 nucleotides: TGTGCCAGCAGTTATAAAGGTCAGCCCCAGCATTTT. V is TRBV27 and J is TRBJ1-5; no clear D gene. The germline gives CDR1 MNHEY, CDR2 SMNVEV (reference sequence). Between the trimmed V and J ends, which lost 4 bases and 6 bases, there was a span of 7 bases. The CDR3 runs 12 residues.

This clonotype appeared once. This chain links TRBV29-1 with TRBJ1-3, with a weak D call TRBD1 (5 bases). CDR3 length equals 13 residues. Germline V CDR1 and CDR2: SQVTM, ANQGSEA. V was shortened by 5 bases and J by 5 bases, with 13 bases between the two germline ends. The DNA of the CDR3 is TGCAGCGTTCTCACAGGTCTAAGAAACACCATATATTTT. Protein sequence: CSVLTGLRNTIYF.

This clonotype was recorded a few times. The CDR3 loop reads CASSLEGGLAVQETQYF. CDR3 bases: TGTGCCAGCAGCTTAGAGGGTGGACTAGCGGTACAAGAGACCCAGTACTTC. The chain joins TRBV11-2 to TRBJ2-5, with TRBD2 matching 10 bases. This CDR3 is built from 17 residues. The V gene end was trimmed by 0 bases and the J gene end by 2 bases; junction bases not matched to a gene: 6. CDR1 and CDR2 from the germline V gene are SGHAT and FQNNGV.

The chain recombines TRBV12-3 or TRBV12-4 with TRBJ2-7; perhaps TRBD2 as D (6 bases). Deletions cut 6 bases from V and 0 bases from J, with 15 bases between. This CDR3 contains 15 residues. This CDR3 reads CASRAGTFSSYEQYF. The CDR3 DNA reads TGTGCCAGCAGGGCCGGGACTTTCTCCTCCTACGAGCAGTACTTC.

This clonotype was counted a few times. V gene TRBV20-1 combines with J gene TRBJ2-3; 10 nucleotides agree with TRBD2. This CDR3 is built from 16 residues. Germline V CDR1 and CDR2: DFQATT, SNEGSKA (reference sequence). Germline trimming cut 3 bases from V and 0 bases from J; bases unmatched to any gene: 6. The CDR3 bases are TGCAGTGCTAGGGCCAGCGGGGGGGCTAGCACAGATACGCAGTATTTT. Protein sequence: CSARASGGASTDTQYF.

The CDR3 DNA follows: TGTGCCAGCAGCTTAGGACAGGGAAGGATGAACACTGAAGCTTTCTTT. Amino acids: CASSLGQGRMNTEAFF. This chain uses TRBV7-2 with TRBJ1-1; 7 bases line up with TRBD1. This CDR3 region has 16 residues. Losses at the gene ends were 1 base for V and 0 bases for J; bases not matched to a gene: 5. From germline, CDR1 is SGHTA and CDR2 FQGNSA.

In its sample, this clonotype was seen a few times. This chain connects TRBV27 to TRBJ2-1; 7 nucleotides line up with TRBD2. The end of the DNA fits TRBJ2-5 better, so the J call may be wrong. Germline assignment: CDR1 MNHEY and CDR2 SMNVEV (reference sequence). The CDR3 runs 16 residues. The CDR3 DNA reads TGTGCCAGCAGTCTGCGGGCTAGCGGACCCCAAGAGACCCAGTACTTC. Translation: CASSLRASGPQETQYF.

This clonotype was counted between two and nine times. This chain links TRBV6-2 or TRBV6-3 with TRBJ2-1, with TRBD2 matching 10 bases. J lost 6 bases, V lost 2 bases, and 1 base had no gene match. This CDR3 is built from 14 residues. From germline, CDR1 is MNHEY and CDR2 SVGEGT. The CDR3 sequence: CASSYGLAVNEQFF. The CDR3 region has the DNA TGTGCCAGCAGTTACGGACTAGCGGTCAATGAGCAGTTCTTC.

This clonotype showed up just a few times. V usage is TRBV7-9 and J usage is TRBJ2-1, with 7 bases lining up with TRBD2. In germline, CDR1 is SEHNR, CDR2 FQNEAQ (reference sequence). The V and J ends lost 0 bases and 6 bases, in that order; junction bases with no gene match: 5. This CDR3 comprises 15 residues. CDR3 loop: CASSLAGGLSNEQFF. In DNA form, the CDR3 reads TGTGCCAGCAGCTTAGCGGGAGGGCTCTCCAATGAGCAGTTCTTC.

A few counts support this clonotype. The gene calls are TRBV20-1 and TRBJ2-3; TRBD2 aligns across 15 bases. CDR1 DFQATT and CDR2 SNEGSKA come from the germline V gene (reference sequence). V lost 7 bases, J lost 1 base, and 3 bases stayed unmatched. This CDR3 comprises 15 residues. CDR3 in amino acids: CSGGLAGGGTDTQYF. CDR3 nucleotides: TGCAGTGGGGGACTAGCGGGAGGTGGCACAGATACGCAGTATTTT.

J is TRBJ1-5 and V is TRBV18; D call uncertain. With 5 bases removed from V and 2 bases from J, the gap between germline ends came to 7 bases. This CDR3 region has 13 residues. In germline, CDR1 is KGHSH, CDR2 LQKENI. Here the CDR3 reads CASSAGRNQPQHF. The CDR3 DNA reads TGTGCCAGCTCAGCCGGGCGCAATCAGCCCCAGCATTTT.

This clonotype was seen a handful of times. The chain employs TRBV9 and TRBJ2-1, with D possibly being TRBD2 (6 bases). The CDR3 totals 14 residues. Trimming stripped 0 bases from V and 7 bases from J, with 11 bases between. Germline-derived CDR1 and CDR2 are SGDLS and YYNGEE. CDR3 residues: CASSVGALANEQFF. The CDR3 DNA is TGTGCCAGCAGCGTAGGGGCACTAGCAAATGAGCAGTTCTTC.

This chain joins TRBV29-1 and TRBJ2-7, with TRBD2 as a possible D gene (6 bases). Germline-derived CDR1 and CDR2 are SQVTM and ANQGSEA. This CDR3 contains 12 residues. V lost 4 bases and J 5 bases, leaving 12 bases between the germline ends. CDR3 DNA: TGCAGCGTTGGTAGACTAGGCAACGAGCAGTACTTC. Translated: CSVGRLGNEQYF.

This clonotype was seen only a few times. The chain is built from TRBV7-3 and TRBJ2-3, with 12 nucleotides matching TRBD2. With V trimmed by 4 bases and J by 3 bases, 2 bases remained unmatched. The CDR3 contains 15 residues. CDR1 and CDR2 (germline): SGHTA, FQGTGA. This CDR3 is CASSSGLAGTDTQYF. The CDR3 bases are TGTGCCAGCAGCTCCGGACTAGCGGGAACAGATACGCAGTATTTT.

This clonotype was counted only a few times. The chain is built from TRBV2 and TRBJ2-5, with D perhaps TRBD1 or TRBD2 (6 bases each). The V gene lost 9 bases and the J gene lost 5 bases, with 16 bases spanning the gap. The CDR3 spans 13 residues. Germline assignment: CDR1 SNHLY and CDR2 FYNNEI. CDR3 in DNA: TGTGCCAGTGAGATTGGGGGGCGGGAGACCCAGTACTTC. It encodes CASEIGGRETQYF. Combining the CDR3 with reference TRBV2 and TRBJ2-5 gives the whole variable domain EPEVTQTPSHQVTQMGQEVILRCVPISNHLYFYWYRQILGQKVEFLVSFYNNEISEKSEIFDDQFSVERPDGSNFTLKIRSTKLEDSAMYFCASEIGGRETQYFGPGTRLLVL.

There are a few counts of this clonotype. One junction end does not reproduce the germline sequence, and a read error may be involved. The chain couples TRBV12-5 to TRBJ2-7, with D hard to call. The germline V gene encodes CDR1 LGHNT and CDR2 FRNRAP. The CDR3 spans 14 residues. The DNA for the CDR3 is TGTGCTAGTGGTTTGGACTCAACCTCCGACGAGCAGTACTTC. Translated, it gives CASGLDSTSDEQYF.